The 21 T cell receptor beta chains below all came from one sample that was sequenced in a study of cytomegalovirus exposure and HLA in healthy donors. PCR employed 60 Vbeta and 13 Jbeta primers. Some clones are missing from TCRdb's copy, which holds only in-frame ones; the method was immunoSEQ multiplex PCR. The table shows around 210,000 clones, with more than 70% occurring only once. The sample taken for sequencing was PBMCs. The receptors come from a boy younger than 18 in good health and CMV-seronegative.

The J gene is TRBJ1-1, the V gene TRBV7-8; 11 nucleotides agree with TRBD1. From germline, CDR1 is SGHVS and CDR2 FQNEAQ. This CDR3 contains 13 residues. The V segment lost 4 bases and the J segment 8 bases; nucleotides outside the gene matches: 3. CDR3: CASSWTGGFEAFF. The DNA for the CDR3 is TGTGCCAGCAGCTGGACAGGGGGCTTCGAAGCTTTCTTT.

The chain recombines TRBV7-2 with TRBJ2-7, with TRBD2 matching 12 bases. This CDR3 comprises 16 residues. CDR1 is SGHTA and CDR2 is FQGNSA in the germline V gene. V was clipped by 5 bases and J by 6 bases; unmatched bases: 11. CDR3 sequence reads: CASSLSGLAGTGEQYF. CDR3 coding DNA: TGTGCCAGCAGCCTCTCAGGACTAGCGGGAACTGGCGAGCAGTACTTC.

Here the CDR3 reads CASSFSENTEAFF. For the CDR3, the DNA is TGTGCCAGCAGCTTTAGCGAAAACACTGAAGCTTTCTTT. This chain links TRBV11-2 with TRBJ1-1; D not certain. CDR1 is SGHAT and CDR2 is FQNNGV in the germline V gene. The CDR3 extends over 13 amino acids. V was pared by 3 bases and J by 2 bases, with 7 bases between.

The chain carries TRBV7-8 and TRBJ2-1, with D possibly TRBD1 on 6 matching bases. Trimming removed 1 base from V and 1 base from J, with 14 bases in between. Germline-derived CDR1 and CDR2 are SGHVS and FQNEAQ. CDR3 length: 17 amino acids. The CDR3, as DNA: TGTGCCAGCAGCTTAGATGTGGGGGCAGCGTCCTACAATGAGCAGTTCTTC. Amino acids: CASSLDVGAASYNEQFF.

This clone was detected only a few times. The chain recombines TRBV6-4 with TRBJ2-3; 9 bases line up with TRBD2. The germline V gene has CDR1 MRHNA and CDR2 SNTAGT. Germline trimming cut 6 bases from V and 5 bases from J; bases unmatched to any gene: 6. This CDR3 has 14 residues. CDR3 loop: CASSVAGAEDTQYF. The CDR3 nucleotides read TGTGCCAGCAGCGTAGCGGGAGCAGAAGATACGCAGTATTTT.

This clone was seen a single time. The chain joins TRBV5-6 to TRBJ1-2, with D perhaps matching TRBD1 (5 bases). Per germline, CDR1 SGHDT and CDR2 YYEEEE. Deletions cut 0 bases from V and 6 bases from J, with 15 bases between. This CDR3 contains 15 residues. The CDR3 sequence is CASSLALTEENGYTF. The CDR3, as DNA: TGTGCCAGCAGCTTGGCCTTGACAGAGGAGAATGGCTACACCTTC.

The gene calls are TRBV6-1 and TRBJ1-3; a weak D match, TRBD1 (5 bases). Per germline, CDR1 MNHNS and CDR2 SASEGT. CDR3 length: 15 residues. The V end was cut by 5 bases, the J end by 1 base, with 12 bases between. This CDR3 is CASSQITGSGNTIYF. Here the CDR3 DNA reads TGTGCCAGCAGTCAAATAACAGGTTCTGGAAACACCATATATTTT.

The V gene is TRBV11-2, the J gene TRBJ2-5; 12 bases align to TRBD2. This CDR3 spans 15 amino acids. The junction had 6 bases not matched to a gene; V was cut back by 5 bases and J by 5 bases. The germline V gene encodes CDR1 SGHAT and CDR2 FQNNGV. The CDR3 DNA sequence: TGTGCCAGCAGCCCTAGCGGGAGGGCCTGGGAGACCCAGTACTTC. This gives the protein CASSPSGRAWETQYF.

This clone was seen just once. The rearrangement joins TRBV11-2 to TRBJ2-1; 7 nucleotides line up with TRBD1. The CDR3 consists of 15 residues. With 0 bases clipped from V and 14 bases from J, the junction kept 13 bases outside the gene matches. CDR1 and CDR2 from the germline V gene are SGHAT and FQNNGV. The CDR3 region has the DNA TGTGCCAGCAGCTTAGATCGGCTCCACAGGGGTGGGAAGTTCTTC. Protein sequence: CASSLDRLHRGGKFF.

The rearrangement uses TRBV5-1 and TRBJ1-4; D not certain. Trimming shortened V by 2 bases and J by 8 bases, and 13 bases separated the two germline ends. The CDR3 is made up of 14 amino acids. Looked up from germline, CDR1 is SGHRS and CDR2 is YFSETQ. The CDR3 sequence: CASSLYGSGEKLFF. In DNA, the CDR3 is TGCGCCAGCAGCTTATATGGTTCGGGGGAAAAACTGTTTTTT.

The gene calls are TRBV5-1 and TRBJ2-7; no definite D call. Between the trimmed V and J ends, which lost 0 bases and 2 bases, there was a span of 15 bases. The V gene's germline CDR1 is SGHRS and CDR2 YFSETQ. The CDR3 covers 16 residues. In nucleotides, the CDR3 is TGCGCCAGCAGCTTGGGCTTGGGCCACCTTGCCTACGAGCAGTACTTC. Its translation: CASSLGLGHLAYEQYF.

The chain employs TRBV19 and TRBJ2-2, with TRBD1 as a possible D gene (6 bases). The CDR3 loop spans 13 amino acids. Germline CDR1 and CDR2: LNHDA and SQIVND (reference sequence). V gave up 9 bases and J gave up 3 bases, with 11 bases separating them. The CDR3 DNA reads TGTGCCAGCCGCAGGGGATACACCGGGGAGCTGTTTTTT. This sequence encodes CASRRGYTGELFF.

In its sample, this clone was seen once. This chain joins TRBV2 and TRBJ1-4; TRBD1 matches at 7 bases. CDR1 SNHLY and CDR2 FYNNEI come from the germline V gene. CDR3 size: 11 residues. The V segment lost 6 bases and the J segment 16 bases; nucleotides outside the gene matches: 8. The CDR3 DNA is TGTGCCAGCAGGCTGACAGGGTTAAAGTTTTTT. Protein sequence: CASRLTGLKFF.

The chain employs TRBV7-9 and TRBJ2-7, with no clear D. The CDR3 is 14 residues long. V gave up 4 bases and J gave up 2 bases, with 12 bases separating them. Germline values: CDR1 SEHNR, CDR2 FQNEAQ (reference sequence). The CDR3 here is CASSSDWPPYEQYF. The CDR3 DNA is TGTGCCAGCAGCTCCGACTGGCCCCCCTACGAGCAGTACTTC.

The rearrangement links TRBV4-1 to TRBJ2-1; 11 nucleotides agree with TRBD2. The CDR3 has 18 residues. J was trimmed by 7 bases and V by 0 bases; bases with no gene match: 11. The germline V gene encodes CDR1 MGHRA and CDR2 YSYEKL. The CDR3 nucleotides are TGCGCCAGCAGCCAAGAAACTAGCGGGAGCCCTCTCGGGAATGAGCAGTTCTTC. This translates into CASSQETSGSPLGNEQFF.

The rearrangement uses TRBV10-3 and TRBJ2-3, with 10 positions matching TRBD2. Unmatched junction bases numbered 7, after V lost 3 bases and J lost 4 bases. The germline gives CDR1 ENHRY, CDR2 SYGVKD. The CDR3 is 16 residues long. The CDR3 region is CAISDSSGSRPDTQYF. The CDR3 DNA sequence: TGTGCCATCAGTGACTCTAGCGGGAGTCGCCCAGATACGCAGTATTTT.

The chain has TRBV19 and TRBJ2-1; TRBD2 matches 8 bases. With V trimmed by 3 bases and J by 6 bases, 4 bases remained unmatched. This CDR3 is built from 14 residues. Germline loops: CDR1 LNHDA, CDR2 SQIVND (reference sequence). The CDR3 protein is CASSIGLAGNEQFF. Here the CDR3 DNA reads TGTGCCAGTAGTATTGGACTAGCTGGCAATGAGCAGTTCTTC.

The chain couples TRBV5-6 to TRBJ1-3, with a tentative D call TRBD1 (6 bases). With 0 bases removed from V and 3 bases from J, the gap between germline ends came to 10 bases. This CDR3 spans 15 amino acids. The germline CDR1 and CDR2 sequences are SGHDT and YYEEEE. The CDR3 sequence: CASSLAVRGGNTIYF. Written as DNA, the CDR3 is TGTGCCAGCAGCTTGGCAGTCAGGGGTGGAAACACCATATATTTT. Using reference TRBV5-6 and TRBJ1-3 for the parts outside the CDR3, the full variable domain is DAGVTQSPTHLIKTRGQQVTLRCSPKSGHDTVSWYQQALGQGPQFIFQYYEEEERQRGNFPDRFSGHQFPNYSSELNVNALLLGDSALYLCASSLAVRGGNTIYFGEGSWLTVV.

The CDR3 region has the DNA TGTGCCAGCAGCGTAGGGGAGGGGGAGGCGGACAATCAGCCCCAGCATTTT. Amino acids: CASSVGEGEADNQPQHF. The rearrangement links TRBV9 to TRBJ1-5, with D possibly TRBD1 on 6 matching bases. From germline, CDR1 is SGDLS and CDR2 YYNGEE. The CDR3 is 17 amino acids. The V and J ends lost 0 bases and 3 bases respectively, with 16 bases between them.

The rearrangement uses TRBV4-1 and TRBJ1-2; 7 bases map to TRBD1. Looked up from germline, CDR1 is MGHRA and CDR2 is YSYEKL. The CDR3 is made up of 14 amino acids. Trimming at V came to 0 bases and at J to 8 bases, leaving 6 bases not matched to a gene. The CDR3 is CASSQDPHRGGYTF. The CDR3 DNA is TGCGCCAGCAGCCAAGATCCCCACAGGGGCGGCTACACCTTC.

The chain combines TRBV6-5 with TRBJ2-3, with TRBD1 identical over 9 bases. This CDR3 has 15 residues. Per the germline V gene, CDR1 is MNHEY and CDR2 is SVGAGI. V was pared by 6 bases and J by 2 bases, with 6 bases of the junction left unmatched. CDR3 DNA sequence: TGTGCCAGCAGCTTACAGGGGGCGGCCACAGATACGCAGTATTTT. Its protein is CASSLQGAATDTQYF.